The 5 T cell receptor beta chains below were found in one sample sequenced in a study of blood T cell repertoires in COVID-19. Method: immunoSEQ multiplex PCR; TCRdb's copy keeps in-frame clones and lacks some. The profile shows about 410,000 clones, more than 80% of them singletons. Material for sequencing was peripheral blood. The source of these receptors is a woman aged 30 to 39 with active or convalescent COVID-19.

The chain has TRBV5-6 and TRBJ1-5; D ambiguous. The germline gives CDR1 SGHDT, CDR2 YYEEEE. The CDR3 has 17 residues. The V and J ends lost 1 base and 0 bases respectively, with 14 bases between them. DNA of the CDR3: TGTGCCAGCAGCTTGAGTGCACACGCTTATAGCAATCAGCCCCAGCATTTT. Its translation: CASSLSAHAYSNQPQHF.

The chain joins TRBV6-5 to TRBJ2-7, with D perhaps TRBD1 (5 bases). With 5 bases removed from V and 0 bases from J, the gap between germline ends came to 11 bases. Germline V gives CDR1 MNHEY, CDR2 SVGAGI. The CDR3 runs to 14 residues. DNA of the CDR3: TGTGCCAGCAGTAGGGGATTTTCCTCCTACGAGCAGTACTTC. Amino acid sequence: CASSRGFSSYEQYF.

This clone came up once. V and J are TRBV6-5 and TRBJ2-7; perhaps TRBD1 as D (5 bases). Trimming took off 0 bases at V and 2 bases at J, with 14 bases between the two ends. The CDR3 has 16 residues. Germline V lookup: CDR1 MNHEY, CDR2 SVGAGI. The CDR3 DNA reads as TGTGCCAGCAGTTACTCGACAGTAGTCCCAACCTACGAGCAGTACTTC. Encoded protein: CASSYSTVVPTYEQYF.

The chain links TRBV3-1 (or the pseudogene TRBV3-2) to TRBJ1-6; D ambiguous. The CDR3 is made up of 17 amino acids. Trimming left V 1 base short and J 0 bases short, with 10 bases between. The germline CDR1 and CDR2 sequences are LGHDT and YNNKEL (reference sequence). CDR3 in DNA: TGTGCCAGCAGCCAAGGAAGCCCGAGCTCCTATAATTCACCCCTCCACTTT. This encodes CASSQGSPSSYNSPLHF.

The J gene is TRBJ2-5, the V gene TRBV6-5; a weak D match, TRBD1 (6 bases). The CDR3 has 14 amino acids. With 4 bases removed from V and 3 bases from J, the gap between germline ends came to 12 bases. Germline CDR1 reads MNHEY; CDR2 reads SVGAGI. CDR3 region: CASSLQGVEETQYF. CDR3 sequence (DNA): TGTGCCAGCAGTTTACAGGGAGTCGAAGAGACCCAGTACTTC.